Presented here are 27 T cell receptor beta chains from one specimen sequenced in a study of monozygotic twins with cystic fibrosis. Generated by immunoSEQ multiplex PCR, the TCRdb table keeps only in-frame clones and is missing some. The table has around 30,000 clones, about 92% seen once. The sequenced sample consisted of blood. The receptors were sampled from a girl aged 2-9 years with cystic fibrosis.

The V gene is TRBV30, the J gene TRBJ2-1; TRBD1 aligns across 7 bases. The germline CDR1 and CDR2 sequences are GTSNPN and SVGIG (reference sequence). The CDR3 is 14 amino acids. V trimming: 3 bases; J trimming: 9 bases; junction bases outside the gene matches: 11. The chain's CDR3 is CAWRRQGVRAEQFF. The CDR3 region has the DNA TGTGCCTGGAGGCGTCAGGGGGTAAGGGCTGAGCAGTTCTTC.

V is TRBV29-1 and J is TRBJ2-1, with 7 bases matching TRBD2. The germline CDR1 and CDR2 sequences are SQVTM and ANQGSEA. V shed 7 bases, J shed 0 bases, and the junction held 6 bases outside the gene matches. The CDR3 consists of 14 residues. CDR3: CSGEAGSSYNEQFF. The CDR3 DNA follows: TGCAGCGGGGAAGCGGGAAGCTCCTACAATGAGCAGTTCTTC.

The chain carries TRBV19 and TRBJ1-1; D possibly corresponds to TRBD1 (6 bases). The V gene's germline CDR1 is LNHDA and CDR2 SQIVND (reference sequence). Trimming shortened V by 5 bases and J by 6 bases, and 10 bases separated the two germline ends. CDR3 length equals 12 residues. The CDR3 nucleotides are TGTGCCAGTAGTTTTGGGGGCCCTGAAGCTTTCTTT. It translates to CASSFGGPEAFF. Looking up the rest from reference TRBV19 and TRBJ1-1 gives the full variable domain: DGGITQSPKYLFRKEGQNVTLSCEQNLNHDAMYWYRQDPGQGLRLIYYSQIVNDFQKGDIAEGYSVSREKKESFPLTVTSAQKNPTAFYLCASSFGGPEAFFGQGTRLTVV.

This clone was recorded once. The gene calls are TRBV7-9 and TRBJ2-7; D is possibly TRBD1 (5 bases). This CDR3 spans 13 amino acids. V was cut by 1 base and J by 7 bases, with 11 bases left in between. Germline V gene lookup returns CDR1 SEHNR and CDR2 FQNEAQ (reference sequence). The CDR3 region is CASSLGGSGEQYF. CDR3 nucleotide sequence: TGTGCCAGCAGCTTAGGGGGCTCTGGGGAGCAGTACTTC.

The V gene is TRBV6-1, the J gene TRBJ1-5; the match to TRBD1 covers 7 bases. The CDR3 has 14 residues. V dropped 4 bases and J dropped 5; count of bases not matched to a gene: 5. Germline V gene lookup returns CDR1 MNHNS and CDR2 SASEGT. This CDR3 reads CASSGGTDHQPQHF. CDR3 in DNA: TGTGCCAGCAGTGGCGGGACAGATCATCAGCCCCAGCATTTT.

V is TRBV2 and J is TRBJ1-1; D is undetermined. CDR1 is SNHLY, CDR2 FYNNEI, per germline. The CDR3 loop spans 12 amino acids. V lost 6 bases to trimming and J lost 1 base, with 6 bases between them. The CDR3 sequence is CASSGRNTEAFF. The CDR3 DNA sequence: TGTGCCAGCAGCGGAAGGAACACTGAAGCTTTCTTT.

This chain connects TRBV5-6 to TRBJ1-3, with D possibly matching TRBD1 (5 bases). The CDR3 contains 15 residues. The germline V gene has CDR1 SGHDT and CDR2 YYEEEE. V was trimmed by 2 bases and J by 2 bases, leaving 11 bases between them. CDR3 nucleotides: TGTGCCAGCAGCTTTGGCAGGGCCCCTGGAAACACCATATATTTT. The encoded protein is CASSFGRAPGNTIYF.

The rearrangement links TRBV10-3 to TRBJ2-2; D is perhaps TRBD1 (6 bases). Germline assignment: CDR1 ENHRY and CDR2 SYGVKD. Deletions cut 5 bases from V and 7 bases from J, with 17 bases between. This CDR3 is built from 15 residues. CDR3 DNA: TGTGCCATCAGTCAAAGGGTTTACAGGGACGGGGAGCTGTTTTTT. Encoded protein: CAISQRVYRDGELFF.

The rearrangement uses TRBV7-8 and TRBJ2-7, with 12 positions matching TRBD2. Trimming removed 8 bases from V and 3 bases from J; junction bases left unmatched: 8. Germline CDR1 reads SGHVS; CDR2 reads FQNEAQ. The CDR3 contains 15 residues. The CDR3 here is CASSPWTSGNYEQYF. CDR3 bases: TGTGCCAGCTCTCCTTGGACTAGCGGGAACTACGAGCAGTACTTC.

The V gene is TRBV29-1, the J gene TRBJ1-1; 8 nucleotides agree with TRBD1. Germline CDR1 SQVTM, CDR2 ANQGSEA. Trimming at V came to 2 bases and at J to 0 bases, leaving 2 bases not matched to a gene. This CDR3 contains 14 residues. The CDR3 DNA follows: TGCAGCGTTGAACAGACAGGGGTGAACACTGAAGCTTTCTTT. Residues: CSVEQTGVNTEAFF.

The rearrangement links TRBV7-8 to TRBJ2-7; 14 nucleotides agree with TRBD2. In germline, CDR1 is SGHVS, CDR2 FQNEAQ. The CDR3 covers 14 residues. The J segment lost 6 bases and the V segment lost 5 bases, leaving 3 bases of the junction unmatched. The CDR3 region is CASSMGLAGVEQYF. CDR3 DNA: TGTGCCAGCAGCATGGGACTAGCGGGAGTCGAGCAGTACTTC.

The gene calls are TRBV12-5 and TRBJ2-7; no definite D call. This CDR3 comprises 14 residues. Germline V gene data show CDR1 as LGHNT and CDR2 as FRNRAP. V lost 2 bases to trimming and J lost 2 bases, with 10 bases between them. CDR3 coding DNA: TGTGCTAGTGGTTTGAGGGCGGACGCCTACGAGCAGTACTTC. Amino acid sequence: CASGLRADAYEQYF.

The genes are TRBV19 and TRBJ1-1; 8 nucleotides line up with TRBD1. There are 15 residues in the CDR3. After removal of 8 bases from V and 0 bases from J, the junction contained 8 bases not matched to a gene. The germline V gene encodes CDR1 LNHDA and CDR2 SQIVND (reference sequence). CDR3 bases: TGTGCCAGTGATAGGACAGGGTGGATGAACACTGAAGCTTTCTTT. It encodes CASDRTGWMNTEAFF.

CDR3 nucleotides: TGTGCAAGTCGCTTTGCGGGGGACGCTTTCTTT. Translated, it gives CASRFAGDAFF. The chain uses TRBV12-2 and TRBJ1-1. TRBV12-2 is a known pseudogene. The CDR3 spans 11 residues.

The chain is built from TRBV27 and TRBJ2-2; perhaps TRBD2 as D (5 bases). The CDR3 sequence is 13 residues long. Germline values: CDR1 MNHEY, CDR2 SMNVEV (reference sequence). V was pared by 5 bases and J by 4 bases, with 8 bases between. The CDR3 nucleotides read TGTGCCAGCAGTGGACTTTTCACCGGGGAGCTGTTTTTT. Encoded protein: CASSGLFTGELFF.

The J gene is TRBJ1-1, the V gene TRBV29-1, with TRBD1 matching 8 bases. The CDR3 is 12 residues long. The trim removed 2 bases at V and 4 bases at J, leaving 0 bases unmatched. Looked up from germline, CDR1 is SQVTM and CDR2 is ANQGSEA. For the CDR3, the DNA is TGCAGCGTTGAACAGGGGGCCACTGAAGCTTTCTTT. This encodes CSVEQGATEAFF.

This chain connects TRBV6-1 to TRBJ2-2; D is uncertain. CDR3 length: 14 amino acids. Trimming took 3 bases from V and 5 from J, leaving 10 bases between them. Germline CDR1 and CDR2: MNHNS and SASEGT. The CDR3 reads CASSETLWTGELFF. CDR3 DNA sequence: TGTGCCAGCAGTGAGACTCTCTGGACCGGGGAGCTGTTTTTT.

This chain links TRBV18 with TRBJ1-2; D remains unclear. V lost 3 bases and J lost 0, with 14 bases in between. CDR3 length: 16 amino acids. The germline CDR1 and CDR2 sequences are KGHSH and LQKENI. The CDR3 here is CASSPSGRESNYGYTF. In DNA form, the CDR3 reads TGTGCCAGCTCACCGTCCGGACGCGAGTCTAACTATGGCTACACCTTC. Full variable domain (missing parts from reference TRBV18 and TRBJ1-2): NAGVMQNPRHLVRRRGQEARLRCSPMKGHSHVYWYRQLPEEGLKFMVYLQKENIIDESGMPKERFSAEFPKEGPSILRIQQVVRGDSAAYFCASSPSGRESNYGYTFGSGTRLTVV.

The chain's CDR3 is CASSLRPGGNSPLHF. For the CDR3, the DNA is TGTGCCAGCAGCTTAAGACCAGGGGGCAATTCACCCCTCCACTTT. V gene TRBV5-8 combines with J gene TRBJ1-6; 8 nucleotides line up with TRBD1. The CDR3 extends over 15 amino acids. With 2 bases clipped from V and 7 bases from J, the junction kept 5 bases outside the gene matches. Germline CDR1 SGHTS, CDR2 YDEGEE. Using reference TRBV5-8 and TRBJ1-6 for the parts outside the CDR3, the full variable domain is EAGVTQSPTHLIKTRGQQATLRCSPISGHTSVYWYQQALGLGLQFLLWYDEGEERNRGNFPPRFSGRQFPNYSSELNVNALELEDSALYLCASSLRPGGNSPLHFGNGTRLTVT.

In this sample, this clone turned up a few times. The V and J genes are TRBV4-2 and TRBJ1-2; D not certain. Germline CDR1 and CDR2: LGHNA and YNFKEQ. The CDR3 covers 13 residues. The V gene lost 3 bases and the J gene lost 6 bases, with 11 bases spanning the gap. The CDR3 loop is CASSQVLENGYTF. CDR3 nucleotide sequence: TGTGCCAGCAGCCAGGTGTTGGAAAATGGCTACACCTTC.

The gene calls are TRBV11-3 and TRBJ2-5; a possible D gene is TRBD1 (6 bases). V dropped 5 bases and J dropped 4 bases, with 11 bases sitting between them. CDR1 SGHNT and CDR2 YENEEA come from the germline V gene. This CDR3 has 13 amino acids. The CDR3 loop reads CASSKGHRETQYF. CDR3 in DNA: TGTGCCAGCAGCAAGGGACATAGAGAGACCCAGTACTTC.

This chain links TRBV6-5 with TRBJ1-1; D is unclear. V lost 6 bases to trimming and J lost 2 bases, with 13 bases between them. The CDR3 runs 14 residues. Germline CDR1 MNHEY, CDR2 SVGAGI. The CDR3 loop reads CASRRLEHNTEAFF. Here the CDR3 DNA reads TGTGCCAGCAGACGCCTCGAACACAACACTGAAGCTTTCTTT.

The gene calls are TRBV7-3 and TRBJ2-3; TRBD2 agrees at 11 bases. Losses at the gene ends were 5 bases for V and 2 bases for J; bases not matched to a gene: 6. CDR1 is SGHTA and CDR2 is FQGTGA in the germline V gene. The CDR3 loop spans 16 amino acids. Written as DNA, the CDR3 is TGTGCCAGCAGCACCACTAGCGGGAGTCCCACAGATACGCAGTATTTT. Translating it yields CASSTTSGSPTDTQYF.

Written as DNA, the CDR3 is TGCGCCAGCAGCCAAGAAGGCCGAGGGTCTGGAAACACCATATATTTT. Translating it yields CASSQEGRGSGNTIYF. The gene calls are TRBV4-1 and TRBJ1-3; no definite D call. The CDR3 is 16 residues long. V lost 0 bases and J lost 1, with 10 bases in between. The germline gives CDR1 MGHRA, CDR2 YSYEKL.

V gene TRBV19 combines with J gene TRBJ1-1; D is possibly TRBD1 (6 bases). CDR1 is LNHDA and CDR2 is SQIVND in the germline V gene (reference sequence). The V and J ends lost 3 bases and 0 bases respectively, with 11 bases between them. The CDR3 spans 15 residues. CDR3 DNA sequence: TGTGCCAGTAGTATTGGGAGGGGGATGAACACTGAAGCTTTCTTT. This codes for CASSIGRGMNTEAFF.

In nucleotides, the CDR3 is TGTGCCAGCAGTTACGAGCGGGAGTATGGCGAGCAGTACTTC. This encodes CASSYEREYGEQYF. This chain connects TRBV6-6 to TRBJ2-7, with 8 positions matching TRBD2. The ends lost 2 bases at V and 6 bases at J; junction bases unmatched: 6. The CDR3 is 14 residues long. CDR1 and CDR2 from the germline V gene are MNHNY and SVGAGI (reference sequence).

V usage is TRBV19 and J usage is TRBJ1-1; possibly TRBD1 for D (5 bases). This CDR3 comprises 15 residues. From germline, CDR1 is LNHDA and CDR2 SQIVND (reference sequence). Trimming took 3 bases from V and 1 from J, leaving 12 bases between them. CDR3 coding DNA: TGTGCCAGTAGTATTTTGGGCAGGGAGAACACTGAAGCTTTCTTT. Translating gives CASSILGRENTEAFF.